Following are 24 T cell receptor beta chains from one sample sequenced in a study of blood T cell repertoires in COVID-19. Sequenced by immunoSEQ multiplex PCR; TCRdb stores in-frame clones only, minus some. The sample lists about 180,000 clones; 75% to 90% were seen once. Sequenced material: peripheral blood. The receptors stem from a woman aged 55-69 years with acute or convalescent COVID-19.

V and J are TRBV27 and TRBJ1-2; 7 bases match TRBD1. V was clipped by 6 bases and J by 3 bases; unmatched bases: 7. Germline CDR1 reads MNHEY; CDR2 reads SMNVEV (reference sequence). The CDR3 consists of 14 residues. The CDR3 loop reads CASSPHGTDYGYTF. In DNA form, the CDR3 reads TGTGCCAGCAGCCCTCACGGGACAGACTATGGCTACACCTTC.

CDR3 nucleotide sequence: TGTGCCAGCAGCTTATCTATTTTTGCGCGGGACAGCTACCAAGAGACCCAGTACTTC. Protein: CASSLSIFARDSYQETQYF. The chain has TRBV7-6 and TRBJ2-5, with D possibly matching TRBD1 (7 bases). The germline V gene has CDR1 SGHVS and CDR2 FNYEAQ. The CDR3 runs 19 residues. V gave up 2 bases and J gave up 0 bases, with 22 bases separating them.

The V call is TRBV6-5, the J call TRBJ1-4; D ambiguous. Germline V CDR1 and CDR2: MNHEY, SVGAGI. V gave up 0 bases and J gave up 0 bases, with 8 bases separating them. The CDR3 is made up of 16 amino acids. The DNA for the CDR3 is TGTGCCAGCAGTTACTCTTTCAGTTCAACTAATGAAAAACTGTTTTTT. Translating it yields CASSYSFSSTNEKLFF.

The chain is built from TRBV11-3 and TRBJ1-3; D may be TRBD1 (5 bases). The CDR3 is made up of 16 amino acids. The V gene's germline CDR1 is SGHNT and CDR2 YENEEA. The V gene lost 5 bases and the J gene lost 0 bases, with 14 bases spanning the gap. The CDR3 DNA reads TGTGCCAGCAGCCCAGGACGGGGGAGCTCTGGAAACACCATATATTTT. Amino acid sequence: CASSPGRGSSGNTIYF.

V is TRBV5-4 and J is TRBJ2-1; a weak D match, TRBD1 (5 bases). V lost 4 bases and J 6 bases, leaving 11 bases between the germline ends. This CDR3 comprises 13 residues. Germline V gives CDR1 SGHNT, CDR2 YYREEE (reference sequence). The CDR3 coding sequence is TGTGCCAGCAGCGCCTTGGGGCGCAATGAGCAGTTCTTC. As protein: CASSALGRNEQFF.

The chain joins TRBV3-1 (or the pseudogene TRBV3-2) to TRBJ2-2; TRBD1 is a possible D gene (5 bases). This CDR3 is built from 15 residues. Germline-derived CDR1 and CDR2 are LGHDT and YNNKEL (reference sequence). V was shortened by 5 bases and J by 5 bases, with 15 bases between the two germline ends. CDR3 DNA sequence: TGTGCCAGCAGCTACGGGCAGGGTTTGACCGGGGAGCTGTTTTTT. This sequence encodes CASSYGQGLTGELFF.

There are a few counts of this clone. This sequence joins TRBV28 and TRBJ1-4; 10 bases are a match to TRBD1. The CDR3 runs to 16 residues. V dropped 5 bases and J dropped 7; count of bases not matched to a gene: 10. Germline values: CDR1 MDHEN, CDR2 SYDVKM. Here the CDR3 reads CASSTRQGARIEKLFF. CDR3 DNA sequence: TGTGCCAGCAGTACAAGACAGGGGGCGAGAATTGAAAAACTGTTTTTT.

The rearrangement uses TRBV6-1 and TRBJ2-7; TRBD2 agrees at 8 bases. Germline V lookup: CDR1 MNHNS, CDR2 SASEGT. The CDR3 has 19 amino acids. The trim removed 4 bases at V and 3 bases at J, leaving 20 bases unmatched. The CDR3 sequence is CASSVIHSGSVAGNYEQYF. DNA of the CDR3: TGTGCCAGCAGTGTGATCCATTCAGGGTCAGTAGCGGGGAACTACGAGCAGTACTTC.

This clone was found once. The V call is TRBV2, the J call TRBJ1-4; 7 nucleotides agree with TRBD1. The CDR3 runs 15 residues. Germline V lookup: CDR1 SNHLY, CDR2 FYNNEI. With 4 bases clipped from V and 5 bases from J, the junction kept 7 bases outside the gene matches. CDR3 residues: CASSAFGTENEKLFF. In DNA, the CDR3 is TGTGCCAGCAGTGCCTTTGGGACAGAGAATGAAAAACTGTTTTTT.

This CDR3 is CASSQRGTGDETQYF. Written as DNA, the CDR3 is TGTGCCAGCAGCCAACGCGGGACAGGGGATGAGACCCAGTACTTC. The chain recombines TRBV3-1 (or the pseudogene TRBV3-2) with TRBJ2-5; TRBD1 aligns across 10 bases. The germline V gene encodes CDR1 LGHDT and CDR2 YNNKEL (reference sequence). There are 15 residues in the CDR3. With 2 bases clipped from V and 5 bases from J, the junction kept 5 bases outside the gene matches.

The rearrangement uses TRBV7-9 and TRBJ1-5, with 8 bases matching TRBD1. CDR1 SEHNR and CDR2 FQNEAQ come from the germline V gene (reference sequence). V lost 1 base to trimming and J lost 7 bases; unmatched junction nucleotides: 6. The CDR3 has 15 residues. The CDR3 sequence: CASSLDGQGRQPQHF. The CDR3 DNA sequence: TGTGCCAGCAGCTTAGACGGACAGGGCAGGCAGCCCCAGCATTTT.

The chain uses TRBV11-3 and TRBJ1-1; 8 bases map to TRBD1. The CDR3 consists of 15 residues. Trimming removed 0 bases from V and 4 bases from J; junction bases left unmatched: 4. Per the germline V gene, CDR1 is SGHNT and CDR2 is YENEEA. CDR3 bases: TGTGCCAGCAGCTTAGACGGGACAGGAACCACTGAAGCTTTCTTT. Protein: CASSLDGTGTTEAFF.

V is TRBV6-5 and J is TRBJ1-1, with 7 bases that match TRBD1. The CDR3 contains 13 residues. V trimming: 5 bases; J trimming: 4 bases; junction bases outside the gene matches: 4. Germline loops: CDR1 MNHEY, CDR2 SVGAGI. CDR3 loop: CASSRQGGTEAFF. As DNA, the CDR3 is TGTGCCAGCAGTCGACAGGGTGGCACTGAAGCTTTCTTT.

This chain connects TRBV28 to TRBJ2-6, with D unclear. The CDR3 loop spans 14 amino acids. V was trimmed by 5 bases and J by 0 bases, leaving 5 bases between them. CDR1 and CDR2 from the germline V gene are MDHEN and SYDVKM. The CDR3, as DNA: TGTGCCAGCAGTGAGTACTCTGGGGCCAACGTCCTGACTTTC. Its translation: CASSEYSGANVLTF. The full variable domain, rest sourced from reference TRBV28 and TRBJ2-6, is DVKVTQSSRYLVKRTGEKVFLECVQDMDHENMFWYRQDPGLGLRLIYFSYDVKMKEKGDIPEGYSVSREKKERFSLILESASTNQTSMYLCASSEYSGANVLTFGAGSRLTVL.

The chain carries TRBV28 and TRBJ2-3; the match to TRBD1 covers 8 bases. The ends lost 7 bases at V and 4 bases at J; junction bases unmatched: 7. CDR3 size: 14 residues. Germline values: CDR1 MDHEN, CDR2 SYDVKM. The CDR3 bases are TGTGCCAGCAACACCGGGACAGGCGCAGATACGCAGTATTTT. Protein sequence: CASNTGTGADTQYF. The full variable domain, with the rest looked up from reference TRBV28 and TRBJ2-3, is DVKVTQSSRYLVKRTGEKVFLECVQDMDHENMFWYRQDPGLGLRLIYFSYDVKMKEKGDIPEGYSVSREKKERFSLILESASTNQTSMYLCASNTGTGADTQYFGPGTRLTVL.

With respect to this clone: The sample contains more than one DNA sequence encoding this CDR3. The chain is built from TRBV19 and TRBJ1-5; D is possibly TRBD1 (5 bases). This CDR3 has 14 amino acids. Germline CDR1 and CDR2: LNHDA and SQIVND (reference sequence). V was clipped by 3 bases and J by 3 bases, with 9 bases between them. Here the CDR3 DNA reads TGTGCCAGTAGTATTCAGGGTTCCAATCAGCCCCAGCATTTT. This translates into CASSIQGSNQPQHF.

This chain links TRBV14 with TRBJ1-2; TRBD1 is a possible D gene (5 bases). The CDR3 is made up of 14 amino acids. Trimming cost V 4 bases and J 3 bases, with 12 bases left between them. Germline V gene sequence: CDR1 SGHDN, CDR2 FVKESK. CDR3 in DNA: TGTGCCAGCAGCCCTATAACAGGTTACTATGGCTACACCTTC. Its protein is CASSPITGYYGYTF.

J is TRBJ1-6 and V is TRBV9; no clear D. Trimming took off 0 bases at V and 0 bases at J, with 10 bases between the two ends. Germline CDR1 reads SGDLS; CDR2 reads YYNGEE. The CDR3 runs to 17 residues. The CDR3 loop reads CASSVEGGSSYNSPLHF. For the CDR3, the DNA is TGTGCCAGCAGCGTAGAAGGAGGCAGCTCCTATAATTCACCCCTCCACTTT.

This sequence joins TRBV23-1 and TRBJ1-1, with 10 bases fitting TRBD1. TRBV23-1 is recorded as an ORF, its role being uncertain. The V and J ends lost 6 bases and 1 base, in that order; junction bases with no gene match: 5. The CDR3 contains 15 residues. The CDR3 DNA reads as TGCGCCAGCAGGACCGGGACAGGGGCGAACACTGAAGCTTTCTTT. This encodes CASRTGTGANTEAFF.

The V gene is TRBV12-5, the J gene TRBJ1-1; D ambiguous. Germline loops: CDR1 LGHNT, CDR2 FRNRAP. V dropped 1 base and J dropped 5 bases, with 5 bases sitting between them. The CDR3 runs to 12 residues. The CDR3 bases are TGTGCTAGTGGTTTGGGTTATACTGAAGCTTTCTTT. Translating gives CASGLGYTEAFF.

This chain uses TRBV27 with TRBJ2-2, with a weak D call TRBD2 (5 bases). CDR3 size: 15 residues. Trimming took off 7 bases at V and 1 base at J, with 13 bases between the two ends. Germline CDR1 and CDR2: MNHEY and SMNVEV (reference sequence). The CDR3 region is CASKPLDLNTGELFF. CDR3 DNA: TGTGCCAGCAAACCTCTGGACTTGAACACCGGGGAGCTGTTTTTT.

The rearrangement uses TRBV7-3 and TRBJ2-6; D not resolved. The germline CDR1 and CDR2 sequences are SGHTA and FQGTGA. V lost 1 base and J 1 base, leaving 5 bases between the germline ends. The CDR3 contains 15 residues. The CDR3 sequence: CASSLRVSGANVLTF. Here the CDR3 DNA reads TGTGCCAGCAGCTTAAGAGTATCTGGGGCCAACGTCCTGACTTTC.

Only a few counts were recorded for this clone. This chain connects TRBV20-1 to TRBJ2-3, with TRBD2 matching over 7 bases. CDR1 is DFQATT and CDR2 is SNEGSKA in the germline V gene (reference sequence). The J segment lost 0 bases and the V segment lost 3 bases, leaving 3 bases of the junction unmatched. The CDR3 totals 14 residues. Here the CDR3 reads CSASGRGSTDTQYF. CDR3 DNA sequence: TGCAGTGCTAGTGGGCGGGGGAGCACAGATACGCAGTATTTT.

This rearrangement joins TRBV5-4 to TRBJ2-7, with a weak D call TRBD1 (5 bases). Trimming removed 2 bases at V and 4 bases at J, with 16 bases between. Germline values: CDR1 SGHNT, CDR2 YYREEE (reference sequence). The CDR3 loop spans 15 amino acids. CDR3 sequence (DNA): TGTGCCAGCAGCTTAGGCCAGGGAAAAGGGTACGAGCAGTACTTC. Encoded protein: CASSLGQGKGYEQYF.